This T cell receptor beta chain emerged from a study of glioma-infiltrating T cells after dendritic cell vaccination. Primers: 60 V beta forward and 13 J beta reverse. Clones were read by immunoSEQ multiplex PCR, and TCRdb kept only the in-frame ones, dropping some. The sample yields around 10,000 clones, 70% to 85% seen once. The time point is: after dendritic cell vaccination, including at tumor progression/relapse. This receptor was identified in a human donor with glioblastoma. Source: blood, taken after dendritic cell vaccination.

The chain's CDR3 is CASSRGRTGATTGELFF. In nucleotides, the CDR3 is TGTGCCAGCAGCAGAGGGAGAACAGGGGCGACAACCGGGGAGCTGTTTTTT. V and J are TRBV4-2 and TRBJ2-2; 7 nucleotides line up with TRBD1. CDR3 size: 17 residues. Trimming at V came to 5 bases and at J to 5 bases, leaving 14 bases not matched to a gene. Germline V CDR1 and CDR2: LGHNA, YNFKEQ.